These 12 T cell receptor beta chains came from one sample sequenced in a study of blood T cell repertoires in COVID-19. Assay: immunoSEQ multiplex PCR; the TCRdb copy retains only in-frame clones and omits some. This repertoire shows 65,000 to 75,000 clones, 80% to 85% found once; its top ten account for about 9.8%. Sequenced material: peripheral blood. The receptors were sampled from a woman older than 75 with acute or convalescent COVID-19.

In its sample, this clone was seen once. The CDR3 protein is CASKPGTRGAADTQYF. CDR3 in DNA: TGCGCCAGCAAACCCGGGACTAGGGGAGCCGCGGATACGCAGTATTTT. The rearrangement uses TRBV5-1 and TRBJ2-3; 8 bases are shared with TRBD2. The CDR3 extends over 16 amino acids. The J segment lost 6 bases and the V segment lost 6 bases, leaving 15 bases of the junction unmatched. CDR1 and CDR2 (germline): SGHRS, YFSETQ.

Written as DNA, the CDR3 is TGTGCCAGCAGCCCAGCGTACACCCTGAACACTGAAGCTTTCTTT. Translation: CASSPAYTLNTEAFF. This chain connects TRBV9 to TRBJ1-1, with D uncertain. Germline assignment: CDR1 SGDLS and CDR2 YYNGEE. V was cut by 4 bases and J by 0 bases, with 13 bases left in between. CDR3 length: 15 residues.

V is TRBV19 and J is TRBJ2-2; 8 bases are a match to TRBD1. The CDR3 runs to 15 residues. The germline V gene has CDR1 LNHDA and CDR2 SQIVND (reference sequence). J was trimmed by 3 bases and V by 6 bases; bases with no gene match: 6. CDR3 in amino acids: CASSRGRTDTGELFF. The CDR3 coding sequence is TGTGCCAGTAGCAGGGGGCGGACGGACACCGGGGAGCTGTTTTTT. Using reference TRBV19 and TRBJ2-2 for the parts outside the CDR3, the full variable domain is DGGITQSPKYLFRKEGQNVTLSCEQNLNHDAMYWYRQDPGQGLRLIYYSQIVNDFQKGDIAEGYSVSREKKESFPLTVTSAQKNPTAFYLCASSRGRTDTGELFFGEGSRLTVL.

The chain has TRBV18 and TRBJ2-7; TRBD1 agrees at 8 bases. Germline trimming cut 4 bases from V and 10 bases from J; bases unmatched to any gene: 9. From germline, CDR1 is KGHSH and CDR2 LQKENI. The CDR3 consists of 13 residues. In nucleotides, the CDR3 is TGTGCCAGCTCACTTAGCGACAGGGGCGGTCAGTACTTC. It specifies CASSLSDRGGQYF. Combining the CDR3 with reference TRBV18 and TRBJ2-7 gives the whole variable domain NAGVMQNPRHLVRRRGQEARLRCSPMKGHSHVYWYRQLPEEGLKFMVYLQKENIIDESGMPKERFSAEFPKEGPSILRIQQVVRGDSAAYFCASSLSDRGGQYFGPGTRLTVT.

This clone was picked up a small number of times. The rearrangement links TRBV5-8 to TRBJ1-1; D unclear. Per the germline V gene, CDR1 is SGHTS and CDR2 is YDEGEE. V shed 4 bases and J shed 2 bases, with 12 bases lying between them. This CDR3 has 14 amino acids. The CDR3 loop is CASSRTASNTEAFF. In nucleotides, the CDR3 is TGTGCCAGCAGCCGTACAGCCTCCAACACTGAAGCTTTCTTT. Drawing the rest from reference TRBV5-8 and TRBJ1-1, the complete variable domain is EAGVTQSPTHLIKTRGQQATLRCSPISGHTSVYWYQQALGLGLQFLLWYDEGEERNRGNFPPRFSGRQFPNYSSELNVNALELEDSALYLCASSRTASNTEAFFGQGTRLTVV.

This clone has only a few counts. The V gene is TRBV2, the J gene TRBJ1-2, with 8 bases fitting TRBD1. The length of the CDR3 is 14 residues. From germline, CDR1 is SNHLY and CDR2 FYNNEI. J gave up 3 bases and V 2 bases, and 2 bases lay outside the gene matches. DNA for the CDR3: TGTGCCAGCAGTGAACTGACAGGGGACTATGGCTACACCTTC. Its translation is CASSELTGDYGYTF.

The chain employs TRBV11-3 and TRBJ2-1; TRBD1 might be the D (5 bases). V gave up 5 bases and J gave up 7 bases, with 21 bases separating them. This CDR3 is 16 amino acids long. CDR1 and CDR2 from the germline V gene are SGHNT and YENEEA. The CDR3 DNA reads TGTGCCAGCAGCCCAGATAGGACAACGAGAGGAAATGAGCAGTTCTTC. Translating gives CASSPDRTTRGNEQFF.

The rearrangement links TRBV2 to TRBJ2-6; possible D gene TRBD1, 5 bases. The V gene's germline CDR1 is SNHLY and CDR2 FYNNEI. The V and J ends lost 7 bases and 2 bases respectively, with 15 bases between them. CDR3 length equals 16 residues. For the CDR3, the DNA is TGTGCCAGCAATGGGGCAGGGTCGGCTGGGGCCAACGTCCTGACTTTC. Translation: CASNGAGSAGANVLTF.

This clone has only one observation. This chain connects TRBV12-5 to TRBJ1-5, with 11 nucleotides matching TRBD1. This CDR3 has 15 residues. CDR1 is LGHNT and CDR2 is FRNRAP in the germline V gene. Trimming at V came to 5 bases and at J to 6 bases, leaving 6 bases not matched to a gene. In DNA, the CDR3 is TGTGCTAGTGGTAAAGGACAGGGGGCAGGTCAGCCCCAGCATTTT. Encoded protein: CASGKGQGAGQPQHF.

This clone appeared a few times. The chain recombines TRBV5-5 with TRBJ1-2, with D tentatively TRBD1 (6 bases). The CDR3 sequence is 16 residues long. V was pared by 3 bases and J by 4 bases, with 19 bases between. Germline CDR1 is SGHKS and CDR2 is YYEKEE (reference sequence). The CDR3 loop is CASSSIQGTGPYGYTF. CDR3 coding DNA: TGTGCCAGCAGCTCCATCCAGGGGACCGGCCCCTATGGCTACACCTTC.

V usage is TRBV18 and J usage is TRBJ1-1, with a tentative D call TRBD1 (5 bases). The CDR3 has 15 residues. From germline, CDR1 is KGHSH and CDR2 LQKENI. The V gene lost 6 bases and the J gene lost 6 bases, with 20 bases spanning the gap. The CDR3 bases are TGTGCCAGCTCTCAAACTAATACGGGGGTGGCTGAAGCTTTCTTT. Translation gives CASSQTNTGVAEAFF.

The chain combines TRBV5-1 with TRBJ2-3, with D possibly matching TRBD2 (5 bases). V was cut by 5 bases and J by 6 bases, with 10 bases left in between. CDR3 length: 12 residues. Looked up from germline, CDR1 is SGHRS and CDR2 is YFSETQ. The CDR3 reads CASSGWEDTQYF. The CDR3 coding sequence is TGCGCCAGCAGTGGGTGGGAGGATACGCAGTATTTT.